Each of the 20 T cell receptor beta chains below was sequenced from the same sample in a study of blood T cells in healthy people across ages. Through a sample-barcoded 5' primer and a J-beta primer mix, a second PCR was run for roughly 6 to 11 cycles. TCRdb fed the 5' RACE reads into MiXCR, producing one record per CDR3 protein. The data contain about 780,000 distinct CDR3 sequences, about 47% of them seen just once; the ten biggest clones take up roughly 20%. Sequencing was carried out using blood. These receptors came from an older man in good health.

The chain employs TRBV4-1 and TRBJ2-1; D is undetermined. CDR1 and CDR2 from the germline V gene are MGHRA and YSYEKL. V lost 0 bases and J lost 5, with 8 bases in between. The CDR3 runs to 14 residues. Written as DNA, the CDR3 is TGCGCCAGCAGCCAAGAGGGAAGAAACAATGAGCAGTTCTTC. Protein product: CASSQEGRNNEQFF.

The rearrangement links TRBV12-3 or TRBV12-4 to TRBJ1-2; D is undetermined. This CDR3 is 11 amino acids long. Trimming removed 8 bases from V and 4 bases from J, with 8 bases in between. CDR3 sequence: CASGRRYGYTF. The CDR3 coding sequence is TGTGCCAGCGGCCGGCGCTATGGCTACACCTTC.

This clonotype came up a few times. The chain joins TRBV6-5 to TRBJ2-6; D possibly matches TRBD1 or TRBD2 (5 bases each). Trimming stripped 1 base from V and 0 bases from J, with 7 bases between. CDR1 is MNHEY, CDR2 SVGAGI, per germline. CDR3 length equals 16 residues. CDR3 nucleotides: TGTGCCAGCAGTTACTGGGGGAACTCTGGGGCCAACGTCCTGACTTTC. Translating gives CASSYWGNSGANVLTF.

The chain couples TRBV2 to TRBJ2-5; D is possibly TRBD2 (5 bases). This CDR3 spans 13 amino acids. Trimming removed 4 bases at V and 3 bases at J, with 9 bases between. CDR1 and CDR2 from the germline V gene are SNHLY and FYNNEI. The CDR3 protein is CASSVEAEETQYF. The CDR3 DNA reads TGTGCCAGCAGTGTGGAAGCGGAAGAGACCCAGTACTTC.

The rearrangement uses TRBV9 and TRBJ2-3; 7 nucleotides align to TRBD1. Germline values: CDR1 SGDLS, CDR2 YYNGEE. The V segment lost 0 bases and the J segment 2 bases; nucleotides outside the gene matches: 18. CDR3 size: 20 residues. The CDR3 DNA is TGTGCCAGCAGCGTAGAGCTCGGAAATGGGGACAGTAAGGTCACAGATACGCAGTATTTT. This sequence encodes CASSVELGNGDSKVTDTQYF.

A word on this clonotype: A much more abundant neighbour one base away suggests this may be a read error. The chain links TRBV29-1 to TRBJ2-1; 10 bases agree with TRBD2. Germline CDR1 SQVTM, CDR2 ANQGSEA. This CDR3 contains 14 residues. J lost 8 bases, V lost 7 bases, and 11 bases had no gene match. The CDR3 sequence: CSARLAGGNDEQFF. In DNA, the CDR3 is TGCAGCGCTCGACTAGCGGGTGGGAACGATGAGCAGTTCTTC.

The V and J genes are TRBV20-1 and TRBJ2-7; TRBD1 matches 11 bases. The CDR3 covers 14 residues. With 5 bases clipped from V and 4 bases from J, the junction kept 7 bases outside the gene matches. In germline, CDR1 is DFQATT, CDR2 SNEGSKA (reference sequence). The CDR3 sequence: CSASDGQGAYEQYF. The CDR3 bases are TGCAGTGCTTCGGACGGACAGGGGGCTTACGAGCAGTACTTC.

This clonotype was counted a few times. The chain couples TRBV7-2 to TRBJ2-1; 9 bases fit TRBD1. The J segment lost 8 bases and the V segment lost 3 bases, leaving 8 bases of the junction unmatched. The CDR3 has 15 residues. Germline CDR1 is SGHTA and CDR2 is FQGNSA. CDR3 loop: CASSFTSGQGHEQFF. DNA of the CDR3: TGTGCCAGCAGCTTTACATCGGGACAGGGCCATGAGCAGTTCTTC.

This clonotype was observed a handful of times. This chain connects TRBV9 to TRBJ2-7; the D is unclear. V was clipped by 0 bases and J by 5 bases, with 12 bases between them. Germline V gene lookup returns CDR1 SGDLS and CDR2 YYNGEE. There are 14 residues in the CDR3. CDR3 sequence (DNA): TGTGCCAGCAGCGTAGAAAAATTGAGTGACGAGCAGTACTTC. Encoded protein: CASSVEKLSDEQYF.

This clonotype turned up a few times. The chain combines TRBV7-6 with TRBJ2-7; 10 bases line up with TRBD2. Judging by the DNA end, TRBJ2-5 fits better; the J call may be wrong. The CDR3 consists of 16 residues. CDR1 is SGHVS and CDR2 is FNYEAQ in the germline V gene. In nucleotides, the CDR3 is TGTGCCAGCAGCCGCCCGGCTAGCGGGAGCGGGGAGACCCAGTACTTC. It encodes CASSRPASGSGETQYF.

The rearrangement links TRBV12-3 or TRBV12-4 to TRBJ2-2, with D perhaps given as TRBD1 or TRBD2 (5 bases each). This CDR3 comprises 14 residues. Between the trimmed V and J ends, which lost 5 bases and 1 base, there was a span of 8 bases. The CDR3 region is CASSRGRNTGELFF. DNA of the CDR3: TGTGCCAGCAGTCGGGGCCGGAACACCGGGGAGCTGTTTTTT.

The chain links TRBV7-8 to TRBJ1-6; a weak D match, TRBD1 (6 bases). Germline values: CDR1 SGHVS, CDR2 FQNEAQ. The CDR3 spans 14 residues. Deletions cut 3 bases from V and 8 bases from J, with 11 bases between. The DNA for the CDR3 is TGTGCCAGCAGCTTGGACCAGGGGTATTCACCCCTCCACTTT. Residues: CASSLDQGYSPLHF.

This clonotype was observed a handful of times. The chain links TRBV7-9 to TRBJ2-5, with D possibly being TRBD1 (6 bases). V lost 2 bases and J lost 6, with 13 bases in between. The germline V gene encodes CDR1 SEHNR and CDR2 FQNEAQ (reference sequence). CDR3 length: 14 residues. The CDR3 here is CASSLNQGWKTQYF. CDR3 DNA sequence: TGTGCCAGCAGCTTAAATCAGGGGTGGAAGACCCAGTACTTC.

The CDR3 nucleotides are TGTGCCAGTTCTGAGGCTCTAGGGTATGGCTACACCTTC. This gives the protein CASSEALGYGYTF. V gene TRBV28 combines with J gene TRBJ1-2; D not certain. The germline gives CDR1 MDHEN, CDR2 SYDVKM. The CDR3 runs to 13 residues. V lost 9 bases and J 5 bases, leaving 16 bases between the germline ends.

Many counts were recorded for this clonotype. V is TRBV20-1 and J is TRBJ1-2; the D is unclear. Trimming removed 3 bases at V and 8 bases at J, with 10 bases between. The CDR3 is 11 residues long. Germline CDR1 DFQATT, CDR2 SNEGSKA (reference sequence). The CDR3 region is CSAREQPGYTF. In DNA, the CDR3 is TGCAGTGCTAGGGAACAGCCCGGCTACACCTTC.

The chain has TRBV4-3 and TRBJ2-4; 10 nucleotides agree with TRBD1. The CDR3 length is 16 residues. The V segment lost 3 bases and the J segment 6 bases; nucleotides outside the gene matches: 8. Germline V CDR1 and CDR2: LGHNA, YSLEER. The CDR3 spells CASSQEAGQGINIQYF. CDR3 bases: TGCGCCAGCAGCCAGGAGGCGGGACAGGGGATAAACATTCAGTACTTC.

This clonotype came up a few times. The rearrangement links TRBV12-3 or TRBV12-4 to TRBJ1-5; 7 bases agree with TRBD1. The CDR3 is 16 residues long. With V trimmed by 3 bases and J by 2 bases, 7 bases remained unmatched. This CDR3 reads CASSLQGDGRNQPQHF. Here the CDR3 DNA reads TGTGCCAGCAGTTTGCAGGGGGACGGTCGCAATCAGCCCCAGCATTTT.

Ten or more counts support this clonotype. J is TRBJ2-1 and V is TRBV4-3; tentative D call: TRBD1 (5 bases). The ends were cut back, 6 bases at V and 7 bases at J, with 16 bases in the middle. Germline values: CDR1 LGHNA, CDR2 YSLEER. The CDR3 is 14 amino acids. The CDR3 DNA sequence: TGCGCCAGCAGTGGACATGCCCGTACAAATGAGCAGTTCTTC. Its protein is CASSGHARTNEQFF.

The chain employs TRBV12-3 or TRBV12-4 and TRBJ1-2, with unresolved D. Deletions cut 4 bases from V and 0 bases from J, with 9 bases between. The CDR3 covers 14 residues. The DNA for the CDR3 is TGTGCCAGCAGTTCCCCGTTTACTAACTATGGCTACACCTTC. It specifies CASSSPFTNYGYTF.

The gene calls are TRBV11-1 and TRBJ2-1; 11 bases match TRBD2. Germline values: CDR1 SGHAT, CDR2 FQDESV (reference sequence). The junction had 11 bases not matched to a gene; V was cut back by 5 bases and J by 8 bases. The CDR3 has 16 residues. CDR3 in amino acids: CASSRLTSGSLDEQFF. CDR3 DNA sequence: TGTGCCAGCAGCAGGTTAACTAGCGGGAGCTTAGATGAGCAGTTCTTC.